The source of this TCR beta chain is a study of T-cell reconstitution after alpha-beta-depleted transplantation in children. The authors prepared the TCRbeta library with unique molecular identifiers. TCRdb recomputed calls from the PCR reads with MiXCR, one row per CDR3 protein. The sample has 120,000 to 150,000 distinct CDR3 sequences; 7.5% to 9% are singletons. This clonotype was seen at least ten times. The antigen is unknown. This CDR3 has 16 amino acids. Trimming removed 4 bases from V and 2 bases from J; junction bases left unmatched: 9. From germline, CDR1 is MNHEY and CDR2 SMNVEV (reference sequence). Broader study findings: Hyperexpanded clones declined; after one year, newly produced T cells mostly supplied diversity. Surviving recipient T cells and intrathymic progenitors accounted for some patients' high TCRbeta diversity at day 60. By about two months after transplant, alpha-beta T cells reportedly arose from several hundred graft clones that had expanded.

The chain links TRBV27 to TRBJ2-7; TRBD1 agrees at 9 bases. Sample: PBMCs, mostly from graft donor cells, taken 180 days after TCRalphabeta/CD19-depleted stem cell transplant. The receptor was isolated from a female patient aged 2 to 10 who had a stem cell transplant for congenital amegakaryocytic thrombocytopenia, so the T cells may come from the graft donor. CDR3 region: CASSSHYRGQPYEQYF. The CDR3 DNA is TGTGCCAGCAGTTCCCATTACAGGGGGCAACCCTACGAGCAGTACTTC.